Described below is a single TCR beta chain sequence and its context. In its sample, this clonotype was seen a few times. Its recognized antigen is unknown. Per-base qualities were not stored, and no clone one base away is much larger. The data were obtained in a study of T cell repertoires in cytomegalovirus infection (dated 2019 in TCRdb). Looking at the study overall: Alongside well-studied HLA-B-restricted epitopes, the peptide stimulations were aimed at recently identified HLA-C-restricted CMV epitopes, whose presentation resists viral immunomodulation. Because public TCR beta signatures pointed to carriage of CMV infection together with the matching HLA type, the HLA type of each donor mattered for the analysis. Broader findings and caveats from the paper: In both this cohort and an independent cohort of 352 donors, the cumulative frequency of public TCR beta family members distinguished carriers of CMV infection plus the relevant HLA type. In the ex vivo response, HLA-C-restricted CMV-specific TCR beta clonotypes were dominant, and in two of eight donors the single most frequent clonotype came from this HLA-C-restricted group.

Sequenced using an Illumina HiSeq 1500. TCRdb reworked the public reads: Q25 trimming with fastp, MiXCR clone assembly, productive beta chains retained. Each CDR3 protein gets just one entry, which takes the most common genes and DNA from the rows behind it. The sample yields approximately 1,000,000 distinct CDR3 sequences; roughly 31% were counted once. The ten largest clones take up over 11% of the sample. The treatment or condition label here, explained by the study, means: in vitro stimulation with specific CMV peptide epitopes to enrich CMV-specific T cells. This receptor was identified in a human donor in good health (CMV status not recorded). Some clones in this sample may be carry-over from other donors' samples. This specimen was cultured CD8+ T cells from PBMCs, taken from culture after CMV antigen stimulation.

The nucleotides read TGTGCCAGCAGATATGAGGGGCAGCGCTATGGCTACACCTTC. It specifies CASRYEGQRYGYTF. The receptor chain draws on TRBV6-8 and TRBJ1-2, and perhaps TRBD1 as D gene, on 5 matching bases. The CDR3 contains 14 residues, cysteine and phenylalanine counted. Of all the DNA, just the CDR3 is kept, 42 bases in frame from base 1. Trimming takes 6 bases from V and 4 bases from J, and the germline ends sit 15 bases apart. CDR1 is given as MNHGY and CDR2 as SAAAGT, both from the germline V gene.